A selection of T cell receptor beta chains follows, all from one sample in a study of memory CD4+ T cells and cytomegalovirus serostatus. Here immunoSEQ multiplex PCR was the method, and the copy in TCRdb shows in-frame clones only, minus some. The repertoire has about 39,000 clones, around 84% of them found once; the top ten carry 0.6% to 0.9%. The sequenced sample was memory CD4+ T cells from blood. The receptors were sampled from an adult in good health and CMV-seronegative. Both conserved end residues are part of each CDR3. Fields, in order: V gene, clone size, D gene, J gene, CDR3 DNA, CDR3 protein. A D gene is named only where the DNA matches it firmly. Rows give clone size only sometimes, using once, few, many, or a class for an expanded clone.

v_gene: TRBV11-3; abundance: .; d_gene: .; j_gene: TRBJ2-3; CDR3nt: TGTGCCAGCAGCTTCAAAGATACGCAGTATTTT; CDR3aa: CASSFKDTQYF
v_gene: TRBV30; abundance: .; d_gene: .; j_gene: TRBJ1-2; CDR3nt: TGTGCCTGGAGTGTACCGGAGGGTGGCTACACCTTC; CDR3aa: CAWSVPEGGYTF
v_gene: TRBV10-2; abundance: .; d_gene: TRBD2; j_gene: TRBJ2-7; CDR3nt: TGCGCCAGCAGTTTAGCGGGGGGGACCTACGAGCAGTACTTC; CDR3aa: CASSLAGGTYEQYF
v_gene: TRBV6-5; abundance: .; d_gene: .; j_gene: TRBJ2-7; CDR3nt: TGTGCCAGCAGTTTTATCGGCCCCTACGAGCAGTACTTC; CDR3aa: CASSFIGPYEQYF
v_gene: TRBV5-4; abundance: .; d_gene: TRBD2; j_gene: TRBJ2-5; CDR3nt: TGTGCCAGCAGCTTGGCCGGGGGGGAGACCCAGTACTTC; CDR3aa: CASSLAGGETQYF
v_gene: TRBV6-1; abundance: .; d_gene: TRBD1; j_gene: TRBJ1-1; CDR3nt: TGTGCCAGCAGTTCAAACAGGGGATTCACTGAAGCTTTCTTT; CDR3aa: CASSSNRGFTEAFF
v_gene: TRBV19; abundance: .; d_gene: .; j_gene: TRBJ1-2; CDR3nt: TGTGCCAGTAGTCCCTTGAGGGAGGCGATAGGTGGCTACACCTTC; CDR3aa: CASSPLREAIGGYTF
v_gene: TRBV7-9; abundance: .; d_gene: .; j_gene: TRBJ1-2; CDR3nt: TGTGCCAGCAGCTTAGCAGGGTATGGCTACACCTTC; CDR3aa: CASSLAGYGYTF
v_gene: TRBV27; abundance: .; d_gene: TRBD1; j_gene: TRBJ1-2; CDR3nt: TGTGCCAGCAGCCTCGACAGGGCCGGCTATGGCTACACCTTC; CDR3aa: CASSLDRAGYGYTF
v_gene: TRBV18; abundance: .; d_gene: .; j_gene: TRBJ2-2; CDR3nt: TGTGCCAGCTCACCCCCGGTCTCCAGTTTCTCCGGGGAGCTGTTTTTT; CDR3aa: CASSPPVSSFSGELFF
v_gene: TRBV5-1; abundance: few; d_gene: .; j_gene: TRBJ2-1; CDR3nt: TGCGCCAGCAGCTTGTGGGACTCAGACAATGAGCAGTTCTTC; CDR3aa: CASSLWDSDNEQFF
v_gene: TRBV5-1; abundance: .; d_gene: TRBD2; j_gene: TRBJ2-3; CDR3nt: TGCGCCAGCAGATTAACTAGCGGGCGCCCGACTAGCACAGATACGCAGTATTTT; CDR3aa: CASRLTSGRPTSTDTQYF
v_gene: TRBV12-1; abundance: .; d_gene: .; j_gene: TRBJ2-7; CDR3nt: TGTGCCAGCAGCTTTGGAGGACAGGGGGCCTACGAGCAGTACTTC; CDR3aa: CASSFGGQGAYEQYF
v_gene: TRBV7-8; abundance: .; d_gene: .; j_gene: TRBJ1-5; CDR3nt: TGTGCCAGCACGGCCCTAGGGCCGCCCGGCTTCCAGCCCCAGCATTTT; CDR3aa: CASTALGPPGFQPQHF
v_gene: TRBV6-6; abundance: .; d_gene: .; j_gene: TRBJ2-7; CDR3nt: TGTGCCAGCAGTTACAACCCCCGGACAGACGAGTACGAGCAGTACTTC; CDR3aa: CASSYNPRTDEYEQYF
v_gene: TRBV27; abundance: once; d_gene: .; j_gene: TRBJ1-2; CDR3nt: TGTGCCAGCAGTTACGACAGTTCCTATGGCTACACCTTC; CDR3aa: CASSYDSSYGYTF
v_gene: TRBV7-2; abundance: .; d_gene: .; j_gene: TRBJ2-3; CDR3nt: TGTGCCAGCAGCCTTTCGGGACGGGATACGCAGTATTTT; CDR3aa: CASSLSGRDTQYF
v_gene: TRBV7-9; abundance: few; d_gene: .; j_gene: TRBJ1-2; CDR3nt: TGTGCCAGCAGCTTAGCGGACCTTGGGGGCTCGTGGTATGGCTACACCTTC; CDR3aa: CASSLADLGGSWYGYTF
v_gene: TRBV12-5; abundance: .; d_gene: TRBD2; j_gene: TRBJ2-1; CDR3nt: TGTGCTAGTGGTTTGTTTCTAGCGGGTGTTTATAGTGATGAGCAGTTCTTC; CDR3aa: CASGLFLAGVYSDEQFF
v_gene: TRBV5-8; abundance: .; d_gene: TRBD1; j_gene: TRBJ1-5; CDR3nt: TGTGCCAGCAGTAGGGACAGGGATCAGCCCCAGCATTTT; CDR3aa: CASSRDRDQPQHF
v_gene: TRBV29-1; abundance: .; d_gene: .; j_gene: TRBJ2-7; CDR3nt: TGCAGCGCTGCACCCTATACCCCGTACGAGCAGTACTTC; CDR3aa: CSAAPYTPYEQYF
v_gene: TRBV7-2; abundance: .; d_gene: TRBD1; j_gene: TRBJ1-5; CDR3nt: TGTGCCAGCAGCTTGGGACAGGGTGCACAGCCCCAGCATTTT; CDR3aa: CASSLGQGAQPQHF
v_gene: TRBV7-9; abundance: .; d_gene: TRBD1; j_gene: TRBJ1-6; CDR3nt: TGTGCCAGCAGCTTCTCCGGGACAGGGCTCTATAATTCACCCCTCCACTTT; CDR3aa: CASSFSGTGLYNSPLHF
v_gene: TRBV5-1; abundance: .; d_gene: TRBD1; j_gene: TRBJ1-4; CDR3nt: TGCGCCAGCAGCCCGGTGACAGGGTCGAATGAAAAACTGTTTTTT; CDR3aa: CASSPVTGSNEKLFF
v_gene: TRBV10-2; abundance: .; d_gene: .; j_gene: TRBJ2-1; CDR3nt: TGCGCCAGCAGTGAGAAAGGGGCCTTCGCTATTGGGGGCTACAATGAGCAGTTCTTC; CDR3aa: CASSEKGAFAIGGYNEQFF
v_gene: TRBV2; abundance: .; d_gene: TRBD2; j_gene: TRBJ2-7; CDR3nt: TGTGCCAGCAGTGAAAAGCGGGGGCCCCACGAGCAGTACTTC; CDR3aa: CASSEKRGPHEQYF
v_gene: TRBV2; abundance: .; d_gene: .; j_gene: TRBJ1-2; CDR3nt: TGTGCCAGCAGCGCCGTAAAGGGGAACTATGGCTACACCTTC; CDR3aa: CASSAVKGNYGYTF